Here is one T cell receptor (beta chain) with its context. Its antigen is still unknown. Measured with immunoSEQ multiplex PCR; TCRdb has only the in-frame clones, and not every one. The repertoire consists of approximately 150,000 clones, with roughly 88% occurring once and the leading ten covering 5% to 6.5%. The data were obtained in a study of T cell responses to AZD1222 COVID-19 vaccine. The CDR3 has 13 residues. V lost 4 bases to trimming and J lost 4 bases, with 8 bases between them. The germline V gene has CDR1 SGHRS and CDR2 YFSETQ. Study observations and caveats: Baseline seropositivity characterized only six AZD1222 recipients. White British people made up most donors, females outnumbered males, and clonal diversity was possibly underestimated.

The source material was peripheral blood, sampled 28 days after the second AZD1222 dose. The rearrangement joins TRBV5-1 to TRBJ1-4; the D is unclear. The receptor was derived from an adult who received the AZD1222 COVID-19 vaccine. CDR3 amino acids: CASSRTSNEKLFF. CDR3 in DNA: TGCGCCAGCAGCCGGACCAGTAATGAAAAACTGTTTTTT.